This TCR beta chain appears in the sequencing data of a study of T-cell memory formation after mild COVID-19. Study in general: Largely, TCR clusters stayed within a single donor.

The CDR3 totals 13 residues. V lost 1 base to trimming and J lost 6 bases; unmatched junction nucleotides: 2. Germline values: CDR1 SQVTM, CDR2 ANQGSEA. Notes on the study in general: Clones shrinking from day 15 to 85 showed even CD4/CD8 mixes; later expanders tilted CD4+. The pre-infection memory compartment contained some responding clones, suggesting cross-reactive memory joined.

Constant-segment primers were used for 5'RACE, and the resulting TCR alpha and TCR beta cDNA libraries carried sample barcodes and UMIs. TCRdb reprocessed the 5' RACE reads with MiXCR, giving one entry per CDR3 protein. This sample has about 290,000 distinct CDR3 sequences, with more than 15% found just once. This clonotype was seen at least ten times. The antigen is undetermined. This TCR was recovered from a man aged 18 to 30 who had mild COVID-19 (a few samples of this study predate the infection). Cell type and time point are not known. The sequencing input was PBMCs or a T cell subset sorted from them (not recorded which). The chain has TRBV29-1 and TRBJ1-5, with 8 nucleotides matching TRBD1. DNA of the CDR3: TGCAGCGTTGAAGCAGGGGGCGGTCAGCCCCAGCATTTT. Translation gives CSVEAGGGQPQHF.